These 8 T cell receptor beta chains were sequenced from one sample in a study of T cell responses to AZD1222 COVID-19 vaccine. Repertoires were generated with immunoSEQ multiplex PCR, while TCRdb's copy carries only in-frame clones and drops some. Among 150,000 to 200,000 clones listed, around nine tenths were seen once. The sample consisted of peripheral blood, taken 28 days after the second dose of the MenACWY control vaccine. Source of these receptors: an adult who received the MenACWY meningococcal vaccine as a control.

The genes are TRBV5-1 and TRBJ2-7; no reliable D call. The CDR3 length is 14 residues. V was clipped by 1 base and J by 2 bases, with 10 bases between them. The germline V gene has CDR1 SGHRS and CDR2 YFSETQ. CDR3 loop: CASSLLGETYEQYF. The DNA for the CDR3 is TGCGCCAGCAGCTTGTTAGGCGAAACCTACGAGCAGTACTTC. The full variable domain, with the rest looked up from reference TRBV5-1 and TRBJ2-7, is KAGVTQTPRYLIKTRGQQVTLSCSPISGHRSVSWYQQTPGQGLQFLFEYFSETQRNKGNFPGRFSGRQFSNSRSEMNVSTLELGDSALYLCASSLLGETYEQYFGPGTRLTVT.

This clone was detected only once. This rearrangement joins TRBV19 to TRBJ1-2; D may be TRBD1 (6 bases). There are 14 residues in the CDR3. Trimming removed 7 bases at V and 4 bases at J, with 16 bases between. Germline CDR1 is LNHDA and CDR2 is SQIVND (reference sequence). The CDR3 sequence is CASNQNRAGYGYTF. For the CDR3, the DNA is TGTGCCAGTAATCAGAACAGGGCCGGCTATGGCTACACCTTC.

The rearrangement uses TRBV15 and TRBJ1-5, with D possibly TRBD1 on 5 matching bases. V lost 5 bases, J lost 2 bases, and 19 bases lay in between. CDR3 length: 17 amino acids. Looked up from germline, CDR1 is LNHNV and CDR2 is YYDKDF (reference sequence). The CDR3 DNA reads TGTGCCACCAGCCACTTTCTCTCAGACAGTCGCAATCAGCCCCAGCATTTT. Translating gives CATSHFLSDSRNQPQHF.

The chain joins TRBV19 to TRBJ2-3, with 7 bases identical to TRBD1. The length of the CDR3 is 16 residues. Trimming at V came to 5 bases and at J to 5 bases, leaving 13 bases not matched to a gene. The germline V gene encodes CDR1 LNHDA and CDR2 SQIVND (reference sequence). The CDR3 DNA is TGTGCCAGTAGTGTCGCGAAAGGGGGCAGGGGAGATACGCAGTATTTT. Translated: CASSVAKGGRGDTQYF. Looking up the rest from reference TRBV19 and TRBJ2-3 gives the full variable domain: DGGITQSPKYLFRKEGQNVTLSCEQNLNHDAMYWYRQDPGQGLRLIYYSQIVNDFQKGDIAEGYSVSREKKESFPLTVTSAQKNPTAFYLCASSVAKGGRGDTQYFGPGTRLTVL.

This chain connects TRBV5-1 to TRBJ2-1; tentatively, D is TRBD1 (6 bases). Germline CDR1 is SGHRS and CDR2 is YFSETQ. The CDR3 spans 16 residues. V was cut by 4 bases and J by 10 bases, with 24 bases left in between. CDR3 in amino acids: CASSHVYGQRAWEQFF. The CDR3 DNA is TGCGCCAGCAGCCACGTGTACGGACAGAGGGCCTGGGAGCAGTTCTTC.

About this clone itself: The junction and the germline gene differ at one end; a read error may be behind it. This sequence joins TRBV7-7 and TRBJ2-3; 8 nucleotides line up with TRBD2. Looked up from germline, CDR1 is SSHAT and CDR2 is FNYEAQ (reference sequence). The CDR3 has 15 residues. This CDR3 reads CASSLGAGDTDTQYF. CDR3 nucleotides: TGTGCTAGCAGCTTAGGAGCGGGAGACACAGATACGCAGTATTTT. Looking up the rest from reference TRBV7-7 and TRBJ2-3 gives the full variable domain: GAGVSQSPRYKVTKRGQDVTLRCDPISSHATLYWYQQALGQGPEFLTYFNYEAQPDKSGLPSDRFSAERPEGSISTLTIQRTEQRDSAMYRCASSLGAGDTDTQYFGPGTRLTVL.

The rearrangement joins TRBV5-6 to TRBJ1-1; D call uncertain. The V gene's germline CDR1 is SGHDT and CDR2 YYEEEE. The CDR3 spans 13 residues. V was cut by 1 base and J by 3 bases, with 7 bases left in between. CDR3 protein: CASSLHEYTEAFF. The DNA for the CDR3 is TGTGCCAGCAGCTTGCATGAGTACACTGAAGCTTTCTTT.

The chain employs TRBV11-2 and TRBJ1-2; D ambiguous. CDR3 size: 14 residues. The germline V gene has CDR1 SGHAT and CDR2 FQNNGV. V lost 2 bases and J lost 4, with 11 bases in between. The CDR3 spells CASSLTDWGYGYTF. In DNA, the CDR3 is TGTGCCAGCAGCTTAACCGACTGGGGCTATGGCTACACCTTC.